This TCR beta chain originates from a study of glioma-infiltrating T cells after dendritic cell vaccination. General study findings and limits: Patients with more pretreatment TILs had longer time to progression and survival.

This table comes from immunoSEQ multiplex PCR, and its TCRdb copy is limited to in-frame clones, with some not included. The table has tens of thousands of clones, 85% to 95% seen once. Germline CDR1 reads MRHNA; CDR2 reads SNTAGT. The V gene lost 0 bases and the J gene lost 6 bases, with 13 bases spanning the gap. The CDR3 length is 15 residues. Details on this clone: Antigen specificity is unknown.

Source: blood, taken before dendritic cell vaccination. The chain uses TRBV6-4 and TRBJ2-3; the D gene is possibly TRBD2 (7 bases). The origin of this receptor is a human donor with glioblastoma. CDR3 in DNA: TGTGCCAGCAGTGACTCTTCGGGGGGCAGGGATACGCAGTATTTT. Protein product: CASSDSSGGRDTQYF.